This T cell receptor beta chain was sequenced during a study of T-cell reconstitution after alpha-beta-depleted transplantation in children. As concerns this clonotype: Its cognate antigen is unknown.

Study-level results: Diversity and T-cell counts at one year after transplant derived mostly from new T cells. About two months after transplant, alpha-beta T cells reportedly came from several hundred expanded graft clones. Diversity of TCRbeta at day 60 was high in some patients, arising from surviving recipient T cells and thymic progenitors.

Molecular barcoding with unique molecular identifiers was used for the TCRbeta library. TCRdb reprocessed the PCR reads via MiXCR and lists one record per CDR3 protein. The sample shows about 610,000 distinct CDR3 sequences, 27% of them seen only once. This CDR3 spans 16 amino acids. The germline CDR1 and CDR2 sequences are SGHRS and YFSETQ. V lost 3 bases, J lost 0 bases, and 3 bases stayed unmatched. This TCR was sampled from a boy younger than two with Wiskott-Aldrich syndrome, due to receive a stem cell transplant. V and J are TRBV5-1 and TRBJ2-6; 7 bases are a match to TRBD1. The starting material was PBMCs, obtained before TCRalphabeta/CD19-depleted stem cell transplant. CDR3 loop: CASSSTGPSGANVLTF. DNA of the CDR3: TGCGCCAGCAGCTCGACAGGGCCCTCTGGGGCCAACGTCCTGACTTTC. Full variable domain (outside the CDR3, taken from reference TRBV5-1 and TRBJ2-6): KAGVTQTPRYLIKTRGQQVTLSCSPISGHRSVSWYQQTPGQGLQFLFEYFSETQRNKGNFPGRFSGRQFSNSRSEMNVSTLELGDSALYLCASSSTGPSGANVLTFGAGSRLTVL.